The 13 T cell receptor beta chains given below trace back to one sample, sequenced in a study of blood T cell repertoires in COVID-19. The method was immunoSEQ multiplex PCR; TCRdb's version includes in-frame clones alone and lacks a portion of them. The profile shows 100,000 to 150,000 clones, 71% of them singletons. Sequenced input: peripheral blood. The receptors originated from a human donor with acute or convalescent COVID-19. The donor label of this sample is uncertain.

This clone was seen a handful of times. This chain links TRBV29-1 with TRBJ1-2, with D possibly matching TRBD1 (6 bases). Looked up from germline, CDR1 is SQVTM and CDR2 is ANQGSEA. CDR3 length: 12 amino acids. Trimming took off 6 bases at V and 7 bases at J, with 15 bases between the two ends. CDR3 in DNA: TGCAGCGTCGCCGCGGCAGGGGTTGGCTACACCTTC. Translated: CSVAAAGVGYTF.

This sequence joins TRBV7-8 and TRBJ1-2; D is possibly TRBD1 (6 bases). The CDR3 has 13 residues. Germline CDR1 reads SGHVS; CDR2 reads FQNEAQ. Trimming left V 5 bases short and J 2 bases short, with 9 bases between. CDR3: CASSRDKNYGYTF. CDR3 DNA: TGTGCCAGCAGCCGGGACAAAAACTATGGCTACACCTTC. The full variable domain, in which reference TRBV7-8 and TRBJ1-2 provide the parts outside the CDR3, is GAGVSQSPRYKVAKRGQDVALRCDPISGHVSLFWYQQALGQGPEFLTYFQNEAQLDKSGLPSDRFFAERPEGSVSTLKIQRTQQEDSAVYLCASSRDKNYGYTFGSGTRLTVV.

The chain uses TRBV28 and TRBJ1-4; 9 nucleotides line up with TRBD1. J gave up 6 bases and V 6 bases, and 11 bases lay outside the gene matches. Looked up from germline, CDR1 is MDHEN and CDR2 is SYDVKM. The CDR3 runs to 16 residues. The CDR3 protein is CASRRRDRVLDEKLFF. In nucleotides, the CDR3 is TGTGCCAGCAGACGCCGGGACAGGGTCTTGGATGAAAAACTGTTTTTT. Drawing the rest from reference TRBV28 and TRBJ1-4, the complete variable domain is DVKVTQSSRYLVKRTGEKVFLECVQDMDHENMFWYRQDPGLGLRLIYFSYDVKMKEKGDIPEGYSVSREKKERFSLILESASTNQTSMYLCASRRRDRVLDEKLFFGSGTQLSVL.

CDR3 DNA sequence: TGTGCCAGCAGCTTAGATAGGCGCGGAGATACGCAGTATTTT. This encodes CASSLDRRGDTQYF. This rearrangement joins TRBV7-3 to TRBJ2-3; D uncertain. This CDR3 is built from 14 residues. CDR1 and CDR2 (germline): SGHTA, FQGTGA. With 2 bases removed from V and 5 bases from J, the gap between germline ends came to 11 bases.

This CDR3 reads CASSQTGDGYTF. CDR3 nucleotide sequence: TGTGCCAGCAGTCAGACAGGGGACGGCTACACCTTC. This chain connects TRBV7-9 to TRBJ1-2; TRBD1 aligns across 8 bases. The V and J ends lost 6 bases and 8 bases, in that order; junction bases with no gene match: 5. Germline CDR1 SEHNR, CDR2 FQNEAQ (reference sequence). The CDR3 is 12 amino acids.

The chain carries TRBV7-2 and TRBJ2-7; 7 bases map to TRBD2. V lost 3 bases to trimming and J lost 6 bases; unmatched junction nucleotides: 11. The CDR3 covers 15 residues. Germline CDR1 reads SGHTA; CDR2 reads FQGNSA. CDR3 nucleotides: TGTGCCAGCAGCTTTCTTCTGGGGAGGGTCGGCGAGCAGTACTTC. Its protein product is CASSFLLGRVGEQYF.

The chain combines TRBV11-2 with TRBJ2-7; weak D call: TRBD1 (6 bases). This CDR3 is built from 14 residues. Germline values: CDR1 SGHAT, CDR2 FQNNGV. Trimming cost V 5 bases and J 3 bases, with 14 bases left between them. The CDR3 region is CASSPPGVGYEQYF. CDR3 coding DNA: TGTGCCAGCAGCCCGCCAGGGGTAGGCTACGAGCAGTACTTC. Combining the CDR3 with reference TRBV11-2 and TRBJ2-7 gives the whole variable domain EAGVAQSPRYKIIEKRQSVAFWCNPISGHATLYWYQQILGQGPKLLIQFQNNGVVDDSQLPKDRFSAERLKGVDSTLKIQPAKLEDSAVYLCASSPPGVGYEQYFGPGTRLTVT.

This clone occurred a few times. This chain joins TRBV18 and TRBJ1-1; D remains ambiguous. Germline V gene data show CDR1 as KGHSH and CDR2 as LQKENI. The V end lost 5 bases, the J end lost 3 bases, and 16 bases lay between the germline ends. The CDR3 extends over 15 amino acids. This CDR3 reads CASSENGGPYTEAFF. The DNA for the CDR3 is TGTGCCAGCTCAGAGAACGGAGGTCCGTACACTGAAGCTTTCTTT.

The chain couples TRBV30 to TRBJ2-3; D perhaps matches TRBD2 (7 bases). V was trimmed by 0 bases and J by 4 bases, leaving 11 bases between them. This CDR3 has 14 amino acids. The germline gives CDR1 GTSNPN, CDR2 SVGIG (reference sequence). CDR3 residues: CAWSVGGGPDTQYF. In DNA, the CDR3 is TGTGCCTGGAGTGTAGGGGGGGGCCCAGATACGCAGTATTTT.

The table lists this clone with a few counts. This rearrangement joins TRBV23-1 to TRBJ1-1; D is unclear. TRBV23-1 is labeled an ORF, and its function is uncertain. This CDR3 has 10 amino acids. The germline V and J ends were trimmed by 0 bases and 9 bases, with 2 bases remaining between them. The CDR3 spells CASSQSKAFF. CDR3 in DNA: TGCGCCAGCAGTCAATCCAAAGCTTTCTTT.

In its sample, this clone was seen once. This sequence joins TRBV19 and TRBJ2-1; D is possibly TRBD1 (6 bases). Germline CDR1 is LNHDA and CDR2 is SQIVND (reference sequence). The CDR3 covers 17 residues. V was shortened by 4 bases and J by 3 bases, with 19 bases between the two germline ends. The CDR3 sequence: CASSRLVTGFDYNEQFF. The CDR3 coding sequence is TGTGCCAGTAGTAGACTCGTTACAGGGTTCGACTACAATGAGCAGTTCTTC.

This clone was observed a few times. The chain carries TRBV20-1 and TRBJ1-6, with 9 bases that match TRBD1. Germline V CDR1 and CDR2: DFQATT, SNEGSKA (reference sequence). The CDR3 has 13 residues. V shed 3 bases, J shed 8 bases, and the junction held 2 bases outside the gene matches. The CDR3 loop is CSASTGGDSPLHF. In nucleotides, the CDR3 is TGCAGTGCTAGTACAGGGGGCGATTCACCCCTCCACTTT.

The CDR3 spells CASSQELAKQETQYF. DNA of the CDR3: TGTGCCAGCAGCCAAGAGTTAGCGAAACAAGAGACCCAGTACTTC. The V gene is TRBV3-1 (or the pseudogene TRBV3-2), the J gene TRBJ2-5, with D perhaps matching TRBD2 (5 bases). Germline CDR1 reads LGHDT; CDR2 reads YNNKEL (reference sequence). V lost 0 bases to trimming and J lost 2 bases, with 10 bases between them. The CDR3 is made up of 15 amino acids.